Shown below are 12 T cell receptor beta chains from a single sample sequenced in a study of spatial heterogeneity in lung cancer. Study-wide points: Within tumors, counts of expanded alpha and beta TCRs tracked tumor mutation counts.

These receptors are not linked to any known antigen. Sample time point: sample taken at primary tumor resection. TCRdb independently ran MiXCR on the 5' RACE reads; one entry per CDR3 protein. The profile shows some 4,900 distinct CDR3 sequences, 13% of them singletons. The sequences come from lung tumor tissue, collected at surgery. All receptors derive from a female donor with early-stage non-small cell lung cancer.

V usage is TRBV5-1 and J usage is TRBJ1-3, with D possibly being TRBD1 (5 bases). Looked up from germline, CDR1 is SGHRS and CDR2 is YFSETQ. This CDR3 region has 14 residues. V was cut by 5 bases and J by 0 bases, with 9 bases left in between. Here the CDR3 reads CASRRDGSGNTIYF. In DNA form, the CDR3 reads TGCGCCAGCAGGCGGGACGGCTCTGGAAACACCATATATTTT.

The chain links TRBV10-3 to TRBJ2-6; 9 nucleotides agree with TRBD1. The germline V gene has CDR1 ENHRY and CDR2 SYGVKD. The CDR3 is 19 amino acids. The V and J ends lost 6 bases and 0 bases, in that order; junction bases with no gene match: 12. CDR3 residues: CAISDEGTGTYSGANVLTF. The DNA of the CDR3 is TGTGCCATCAGCGACGAAGGGACAGGGACGTACTCTGGGGCCAACGTCCTGACTTTC.

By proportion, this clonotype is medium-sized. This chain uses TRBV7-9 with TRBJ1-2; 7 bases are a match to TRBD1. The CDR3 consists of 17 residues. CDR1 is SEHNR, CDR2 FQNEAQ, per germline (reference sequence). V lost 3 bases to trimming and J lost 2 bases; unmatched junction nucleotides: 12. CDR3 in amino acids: CASSFSGQGGGNYGYTF. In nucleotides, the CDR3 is TGTGCCAGCAGCTTCAGCGGTCAGGGGGGCGGAAACTATGGCTACACCTTC.

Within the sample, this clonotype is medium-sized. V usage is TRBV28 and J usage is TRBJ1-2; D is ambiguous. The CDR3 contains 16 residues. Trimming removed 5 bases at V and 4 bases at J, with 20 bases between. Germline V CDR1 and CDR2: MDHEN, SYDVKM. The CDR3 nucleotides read TGTGCCAGCAGTCTCGTTTCGAGAGGTCCTCTCTATGGCTACACCTTC. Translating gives CASSLVSRGPLYGYTF.

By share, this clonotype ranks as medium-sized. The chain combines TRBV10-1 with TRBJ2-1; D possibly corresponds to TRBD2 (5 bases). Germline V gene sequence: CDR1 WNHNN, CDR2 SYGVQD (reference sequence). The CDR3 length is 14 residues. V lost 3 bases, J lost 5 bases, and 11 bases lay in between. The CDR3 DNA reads TGCGCCAGCAGTGAAGGACTTACGCACAATGAGCAGTTCTTC. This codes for CASSEGLTHNEQFF.

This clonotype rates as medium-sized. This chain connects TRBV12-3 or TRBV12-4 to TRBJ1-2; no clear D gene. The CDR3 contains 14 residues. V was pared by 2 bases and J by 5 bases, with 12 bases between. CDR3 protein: CASSLSPYEYGYTF. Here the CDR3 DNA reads TGTGCCAGCAGTTTATCTCCTTACGAGTATGGCTACACCTTC.

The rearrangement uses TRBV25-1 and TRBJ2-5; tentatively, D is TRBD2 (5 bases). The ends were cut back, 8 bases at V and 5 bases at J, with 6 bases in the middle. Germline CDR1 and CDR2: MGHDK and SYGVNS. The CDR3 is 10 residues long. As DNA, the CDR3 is TGTGCCAGCTGGAGGGAGACCCAGTACTTC. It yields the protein CASWRETQYF. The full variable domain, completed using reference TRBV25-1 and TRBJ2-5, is EADIYQTPRYLVIGTGKKITLECSQTMGHDKMYWYQQDPGMELHLIHYSYGVNSTEKGDLSSESTVSRIRTEHFPLTLESARPSHTSQYLCASWRETQYFGPGTRLLVL.

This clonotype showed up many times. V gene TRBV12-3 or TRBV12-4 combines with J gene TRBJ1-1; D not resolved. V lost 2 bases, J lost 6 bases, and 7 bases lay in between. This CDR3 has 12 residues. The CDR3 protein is CASSLFAAEAFF. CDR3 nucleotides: TGTGCCAGCAGTTTATTTGCGGCTGAAGCTTTCTTT.

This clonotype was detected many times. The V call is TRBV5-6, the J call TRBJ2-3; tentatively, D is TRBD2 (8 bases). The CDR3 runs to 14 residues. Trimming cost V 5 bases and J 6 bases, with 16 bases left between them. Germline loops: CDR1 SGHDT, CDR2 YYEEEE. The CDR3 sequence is CASRSGLGGDTQYF. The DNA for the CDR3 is TGTGCCAGCAGGTCGGGACTAGGGGGCGATACGCAGTATTTT.

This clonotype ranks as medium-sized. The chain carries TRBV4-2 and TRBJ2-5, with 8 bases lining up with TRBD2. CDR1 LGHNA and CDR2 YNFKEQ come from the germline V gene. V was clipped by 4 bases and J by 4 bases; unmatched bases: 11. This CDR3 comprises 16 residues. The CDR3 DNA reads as TGTGCCAGCAGCCTCACTCCGGGACTAGGAGGAGAGACCCAGTACTTC. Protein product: CASSLTPGLGGETQYF.

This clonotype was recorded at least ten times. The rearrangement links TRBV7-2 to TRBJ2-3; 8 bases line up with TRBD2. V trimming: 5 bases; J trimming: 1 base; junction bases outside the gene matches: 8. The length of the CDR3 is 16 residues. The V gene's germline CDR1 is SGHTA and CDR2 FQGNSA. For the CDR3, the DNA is TGTGCCAGCAGCCCCCAAGCGACTAGCGGCACAGATACGCAGTATTTT. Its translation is CASSPQATSGTDTQYF.

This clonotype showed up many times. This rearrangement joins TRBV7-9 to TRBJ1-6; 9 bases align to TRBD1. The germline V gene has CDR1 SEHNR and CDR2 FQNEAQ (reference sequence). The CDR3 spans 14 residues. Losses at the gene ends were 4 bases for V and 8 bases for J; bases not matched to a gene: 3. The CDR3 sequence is CASSYTGGDSPLHF. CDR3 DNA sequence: TGTGCCAGCAGCTATACAGGGGGCGATTCACCCCTCCACTTT.